A selection of T cell receptor beta chains follows, all from one sample in a study of blood T cells in healthy people across ages. Via MiXCR, TCRdb re-called the 5' RACE reads, giving one row per CDR3 protein. Of about 570,000 distinct CDR3 sequences listed, 25% to 30% are singletons. Sequencing used blood. These receptors were taken from a woman in her sixties or seventies in good health. Both conserved end residues are part of each CDR3. The D gene is left open where the match is weak. Clone size is not always given. Where it is, it says once, few, many or a class for expanded clones.

j_call d_call v_call cdr3_length clone_size cdr3_nt cdr3_aa
TRBJ2-3 . TRBV11-2 15 . TGTGCCAGCAGCTCTCCGGGGGCCAGGGGAGATACGCAGTATTTT CASSSPGARGDTQYF
TRBJ1-1 TRBD1 TRBV20-1 14 few TGCAGTGCCCTCCCTATGACAGGGATCACTGAAGCTTTCTTT CSALPMTGITEAFF
TRBJ1-5 TRBD1 TRBV5-1 14 few TGCGCCAGCAGCTTGCAACAGGGGGATCAGCCCCAGCATTTT CASSLQQGDQPQHF
TRBJ2-3 . TRBV5-1 14 . TGCGCCAGCCGGCCGGCCGGGTGGGGAGATACGCAGTATTTT CASRPAGWGDTQYF
TRBJ2-3 . TRBV29-1 10 many TGCAGCGGGGGGGAAGATACGCAGTATTTT CSGGEDTQYF
TRBJ1-2 . TRBV30 14 . TGTGCCTGCCCAAGGATGATTGTGGACTATGGCTACACCTTC CACPRMIVDYGYTF
TRBJ1-1 . TRBV2 15 . TGTGCCAGCGTCAGGGATGGTCAAGCGAACACTGAAGCTTTCTTT CASVRDGQANTEAFF
TRBJ2-1 . TRBV20-1 12 few TGCAGTGCCAGACGGTCCTACGATGAGCAGTTCTTC CSARRSYDEQFF
TRBJ2-5 . TRBV7-8 15 . TGTGCCAGCAGCTTAGTAAAAGGTGGGGTGGAGACCCAGTACTTC CASSLVKGGVETQYF
TRBJ1-4 . TRBV29-1 12 . TGCAGCGTTGAAGGTCGTAATGAAAAACTGTTTTTT CSVEGRNEKLFF
TRBJ1-1 TRBD1 TRBV11-3 15 . TGTGCCAGCAGCTTATCTAGGACAGGGAACACTGAAGCTTTCTTT CASSLSRTGNTEAFF
TRBJ2-1 TRBD2 TRBV3-1 15 . TGTGCCAGCAGCCAAGGAGCCGGGACTAGTGATGAGCAGTTCTTC CASSQGAGTSDEQFF
TRBJ2-3 . TRBV20-1 13 . TGCAGCCCTACCAAGGCGGGGGCGGATACGCAGTATTTT CSPTKAGADTQYF
TRBJ2-1 . TRBV18 16 few TGCGCCAGCTCACCAATTCGACAGCGAACCTACAATGAGCAGTTCTTC CASSPIRQRTYNEQFF
TRBJ1-1 . TRBV7-9 16 . TGTGCCAGCAGCTTAGGGGGGTCACTGACGAACACTGAAGCTTTCTTT CASSLGGSLTNTEAFF
TRBJ2-4 . TRBV7-2 12 . TGTGCCAGCGAGGGGGACGGAAACATTCAGTACTTC CASEGDGNIQYF
TRBJ2-3 . TRBV20-1 14 . TGCAGTGCTCCCAGAGTAAGGGACACAGATACGCAGTATTTT CSAPRVRDTDTQYF
TRBJ2-2 TRBD1 TRBV10-3 16 . TGTGCCATCACTGACCTCATGGACAGGGAAACCGGGGAGCTGTTTTTT CAITDLMDRETGELFF
TRBJ1-6 . TRBV7-2 14 . TGTGCCAGCAGTTTCGACAGCGGCAATTCACCCCTCCACTTT CASSFDSGNSPLHF
TRBJ1-1 . TRBV29-1 13 . TGCAGCGTACAACAGGACGGACACACTGAAGCTTTCTTT CSVQQDGHTEAFF
TRBJ1-2 TRBD1 TRBV9 16 few TGTGCCAGCAGCCCCAACAGGGGAAGGGGCTCCTATGGCTACACCTTC CASSPNRGRGSYGYTF
TRBJ1-6 . TRBV5-1 13 few TGCGCCAGCAGCTTGGCCGGGAAGCATACCCTCCACTTT CASSLAGKHTLHF
TRBJ2-4 TRBD2 TRBV20-1 14 many TGCAGTGCTAGGGGGACTACCAGCAAAAACATTCAGTACTTC CSARGTTSKNIQYF
TRBJ1-4 TRBD1 TRBV6-5 14 . TGTGCCAGCAGGCCGACAGGGTTAAGGATTAGACTGTTTTTT CASRPTGLRIRLFF
TRBJ2-1 TRBD2 TRBV20-1 16 few TGCAGTGCTTTAGAGCGGGGGGCGGGGTCCTACAATGAGCAGTTCTTC CSALERGAGSYNEQFF
TRBJ2-5 . TRBV11-3 16 few TGTGCCAGCAGCTTAGATTACCTAATTAGGCGAGAGACCCAGTACTTC CASSLDYLIRRETQYF
TRBJ2-7 TRBD1 TRBV5-1 14 many TGCGCCAGCAGCTTCGGACAGGGGTCCTACGAGCAGTACTTC CASSFGQGSYEQYF
TRBJ2-5 . TRBV6-2/TRBV6-3 13 . TGTGCCAGCAGCAGGGAGACGCCGAAGACCCAGTACTTC CASSRETPKTQYF
TRBJ2-5 TRBD1 TRBV18 15 few TGTGCCAGCTCGCCACCTCGGCAGGGGGAAGAGACCCAGTACTTC CASSPPRQGEETQYF
TRBJ1-2 . TRBV9 15 . TGTGCCAGCAGCTATCAGGCCAGAACCAACTATGGCTACACCTTC CASSYQARTNYGYTF
TRBJ2-5 . TRBV29-1 15 . TGCAGCGGCCGCGATGCGTGGGGCGACCAAGAGACCCAGTACTTC CSGRDAWGDQETQYF
TRBJ1-6 TRBD1 TRBV12-3/TRBV12-4 14 . TGTGCCAGCAGTCTTGGGACAGTCACTTCACCCCTCCACTTT CASSLGTVTSPLHF
TRBJ2-1 . TRBV5-6 14 once TGTGCCAGCAGCTTGCTGGGGTCTACGAATGAGCAGTTCTTC CASSLLGSTNEQFF
TRBJ2-7 . TRBV18 12 few TGTGCCAGCTCAGGGGGAGACTACGAGCAGTACTTC CASSGGDYEQYF
TRBJ2-3 . TRBV12-3/TRBV12-4 14 few TGTGCCAGCAGTTTAAGTGGGACCAGCTGGGCGCAGTATTTT CASSLSGTSWAQYF
TRBJ2-5 . TRBV9 13 . TGTGCCAGCAGCGTAGACGGGTGGGAGACCCAGTACTTC CASSVDGWETQYF
TRBJ2-5 TRBD2 TRBV12-3/TRBV12-4 16 few TGTGCCAGCAGTCGCCCTAGCGGGGGTACCACGGAGACCCAGTACTTC CASSRPSGGTTETQYF
TRBJ1-3 . TRBV7-2 14 few TGTGCCAGCAGCTTACTGGGGCCTGGAAACACCATATATTTT CASSLLGPGNTIYF
TRBJ2-7 . TRBV7-3 13 many TGTGCCAGCAGCATCAACTCAGGTCTCGAGCAGTACTTC CASSINSGLEQYF
TRBJ2-7 TRBD1 TRBV7-2 16 . TGTGCCAGCAGCTTAGCAACGACAGGGAAGGCCTACGAGCAGTACTTC CASSLATTGKAYEQYF
TRBJ1-2 TRBD1 TRBV5-1 13 few TGCGCCAGCAGCCGACAGGGGTTTGTTGGCTACACCTTC CASSRQGFVGYTF
TRBJ1-2 . TRBV7-3 12 few TGTGCCAGCAGCTCCAGTGGCGGAGACTACACCTTC CASSSSGGDYTF
TRBJ1-2 . TRBV9 15 . TGTGCCAGCAGCGTAGATGGGGGGCGAAGACATGGCTACACCTTC CASSVDGGRRHGYTF
TRBJ2-3 TRBD2 TRBV20-1 16 . TGCAGTGCTAGTCGGGCTAGCGGGGGCCGCACAGATACGCAGTATTTT CSASRASGGRTDTQYF
TRBJ1-1 . TRBV4-2 17 . TGTGCCAGCACCAGGACACCAAGAGAAGGCACAAACACTGAAGCTTTCTTT CASTRTPREGTNTEAFF